The 26 T cell receptor beta chains reported below all come from one sample, sequenced in a study of CD4 T cells in relation to SARS-CoV-2 and coronaviruses. Data came from immunoSEQ multiplex PCR; TCRdb stores just in-frame clones and leaves some out. The table shows 36,000 or so clones, with about 80% occurring only once. Their specific antigens are unknown. Sequenced: memory CD4+ T cells from PBMCs, cultured in vitro. These receptors all come from an adult with COVID-19.

This clone was found once. V gene TRBV5-1 combines with J gene TRBJ2-3; TRBD1 might be the D (5 bases). Trimming took off 0 bases at V and 8 bases at J, with 16 bases between the two ends. CDR3 length: 15 residues. Germline V CDR1 and CDR2: SGHRS, YFSETQ. The CDR3 DNA follows: TGCGCCAGCAGCTTGGGCGTAGAGACAGAATTTACGCAGTATTTT. Encoded protein: CASSLGVETEFTQYF. The full variable domain, in which reference TRBV5-1 and TRBJ2-3 provide the parts outside the CDR3, is KAGVTQTPRYLIKTRGQQVTLSCSPISGHRSVSWYQQTPGQGLQFLFEYFSETQRNKGNFPGRFSGRQFSNSRSEMNVSTLELGDSALYLCASSLGVETEFTQYFGPGTRLTVL.

CDR3 nucleotides: TGTGCCAGCAGTCTCCGGGAGGCTATGATCAATCAGCCCCAGCATTTT. This sequence encodes CASSLREAMINQPQHF. J is TRBJ1-5 and V is TRBV28; D call uncertain. The germline CDR1 and CDR2 sequences are MDHEN and SYDVKM. This CDR3 spans 16 amino acids. Trimming removed 5 bases from V and 3 bases from J, with 17 bases in between.

The V and J genes are TRBV6-5 and TRBJ1-1; tentative D call: TRBD1 (5 bases). V was trimmed by 7 bases and J by 0 bases, leaving 6 bases between them. CDR1 is MNHEY and CDR2 is SVGAGI in the germline V gene. There are 12 residues in the CDR3. The CDR3 nucleotides are TGTGCCAGCAAAGGGGTGAACACTGAAGCTTTCTTT. It codes for CASKGVNTEAFF.

This clone was seen once. This chain uses TRBV10-3 with TRBJ2-7, with 7 bases fitting TRBD1. CDR1 ENHRY and CDR2 SYGVKD come from the germline V gene. After removal of 6 bases from V and 6 bases from J, the junction contained 8 bases not matched to a gene. This CDR3 is built from 13 residues. CDR3 bases: TGTGCCATCAGACAGGGGACCGAAGGCGAGCAGTACTTC. Translating it yields CAIRQGTEGEQYF.

This chain uses TRBV12-3 or TRBV12-4 with TRBJ2-5; D not resolved. Trimming took 6 bases from V and 1 from J, leaving 9 bases between them. The CDR3 spans 13 residues. CDR3 loop: CASRPQVQETQYF. The CDR3, as DNA: TGTGCCAGCAGGCCCCAAGTCCAAGAGACCCAGTACTTC.

The V gene is TRBV11-3, the J gene TRBJ2-1; 7 bases align to TRBD2. V shed 6 bases and J 8 bases; nucleotides not matched to a gene: 13. Germline V gene sequence: CDR1 SGHNT, CDR2 YENEEA. This CDR3 has 15 residues. CDR3 protein: CASSPSGRSYDEQFF. The DNA of the CDR3 is TGTGCCAGCAGTCCTAGCGGAAGGTCTTACGATGAGCAGTTCTTC.

The chain links TRBV3-1 (or the pseudogene TRBV3-2) to TRBJ1-3; no reliable D call. This CDR3 region has 15 residues. Germline loops: CDR1 LGHDT, CDR2 YNNKEL (reference sequence). V was cut by 4 bases and J by 1 base, with 11 bases left in between. CDR3 protein: CASSLAWASGNTIYF. The CDR3 DNA follows: TGTGCCAGCAGCCTAGCCTGGGCTTCTGGAAACACCATATATTTT.

This rearrangement joins TRBV27 to TRBJ2-3, with no clear D. The CDR3 consists of 13 residues. Trimming left V 6 bases short and J 4 bases short, with 11 bases between. Germline V CDR1 and CDR2: MNHEY, SMNVEV (reference sequence). The CDR3 sequence: CASRTFGPDTQYF. CDR3 nucleotide sequence: TGTGCCAGCAGGACATTCGGCCCAGATACGCAGTATTTT.

The V call is TRBV5-1, the J call TRBJ2-7; 9 nucleotides agree with TRBD2. The CDR3 is 17 residues long. The germline V gene has CDR1 SGHRS and CDR2 YFSETQ. J was trimmed by 3 bases and V by 0 bases; bases with no gene match: 10. The CDR3 DNA sequence: TGCGCCAGCAGCTTGGTGGGTAGCGGGAGCCCCCACTACGAGCAGTACTTC. The encoded protein is CASSLVGSGSPHYEQYF. Full variable domain (rest looked up from reference TRBV5-1 and TRBJ2-7): KAGVTQTPRYLIKTRGQQVTLSCSPISGHRSVSWYQQTPGQGLQFLFEYFSETQRNKGNFPGRFSGRQFSNSRSEMNVSTLELGDSALYLCASSLVGSGSPHYEQYFGPGTRLTVT.

This clone was seen more than once but under ten times. The V and J genes are TRBV6-5 and TRBJ1-4; D gene uncertain. The CDR3 is made up of 15 amino acids. The V gene lost 7 bases and the J gene lost 0 bases, with 12 bases spanning the gap. Germline V gene lookup returns CDR1 MNHEY and CDR2 SVGAGI. In DNA, the CDR3 is TGTGCCAGCACCGGGGTAGGGACAACTAATGAAAAACTGTTTTTT. It encodes CASTGVGTTNEKLFF.

The V and J genes are TRBV6-5 and TRBJ2-3; D call uncertain. The germline CDR1 and CDR2 sequences are MNHEY and SVGAGI. This CDR3 region has 15 residues. V was trimmed by 6 bases and J by 4 bases, leaving 17 bases between them. The CDR3, as DNA: TGTGCCAGCAGGTCCTGGCAAATCAGTTCAGATACGCAGTATTTT. It specifies CASRSWQISSDTQYF.

J is TRBJ2-1 and V is TRBV19, with D perhaps being TRBD1 or TRBD2 (5 bases each). The CDR3 has 14 residues. V shed 5 bases and J shed 9 bases, with 17 bases lying between them. Looked up from germline, CDR1 is LNHDA and CDR2 is SQIVND (reference sequence). CDR3 amino acids: CASSGRGESAEQFF. Written as DNA, the CDR3 is TGTGCCAGTAGTGGGCGAGGGGAATCGGCTGAGCAGTTCTTC.

The chain couples TRBV18 to TRBJ2-2; a possible D gene is TRBD1 (6 bases). The CDR3 is 14 residues long. With 0 bases removed from V and 7 bases from J, the gap between germline ends came to 9 bases. Per the germline V gene, CDR1 is KGHSH and CDR2 is LQKENI. In nucleotides, the CDR3 is TGTGCCAGCTCACCACCACAGGGTGGCGGGGAGCTGTTTTTT. Residues: CASSPPQGGGELFF.

This chain connects TRBV2 to TRBJ2-3; 9 nucleotides agree with TRBD2. The V gene end was trimmed by 0 bases and the J gene end by 2 bases; junction bases not matched to a gene: 6. This CDR3 contains 17 residues. Germline V lookup: CDR1 SNHLY, CDR2 FYNNEI. CDR3 protein: CASSEALGTSHTDTQYF. For the CDR3, the DNA is TGTGCCAGCAGTGAAGCGCTCGGGACTAGCCACACAGATACGCAGTATTTT.

The chain combines TRBV11-2 with TRBJ1-1; possible D gene TRBD1, 6 bases. Trimming cost V 5 bases and J 4 bases, with 17 bases left between them. Per germline, CDR1 SGHAT and CDR2 FQNNGV. The CDR3 runs to 15 residues. The CDR3 protein is CASSDNPEGGTEAFF. The CDR3 region has the DNA TGTGCCAGCAGCGACAACCCCGAGGGGGGCACTGAAGCTTTCTTT.

The genes are TRBV7-2 and TRBJ1-4; tentative D call: TRBD1 (6 bases). V lost 1 base, J lost 5 bases, and 11 bases lay in between. CDR3 length equals 15 residues. Germline assignment: CDR1 SGHTA and CDR2 FQGNSA. As DNA, the CDR3 is TGTGCCAGCAGCTTAGGGAGGGGGGCGAATGAAAAACTGTTTTTT. Protein sequence: CASSLGRGANEKLFF.

The V and J genes are TRBV7-2 and TRBJ1-1; D gene uncertain. Trimming cost V 0 bases and J 11 bases, with 10 bases left between them. This CDR3 is built from 12 residues. The germline V gene encodes CDR1 SGHTA and CDR2 FQGNSA. The CDR3 sequence: CASSLAPSLAFF. As DNA, the CDR3 is TGTGCCAGCAGCTTAGCGCCGTCGTTGGCTTTCTTT.

CDR3 region: CAVGSGGTADTQYF. In DNA form, the CDR3 reads TGTGCCGTTGGGAGTGGAGGGACTGCGGATACGCAGTATTTT. V gene TRBV28 combines with J gene TRBJ2-3; tentatively, D is TRBD2 (6 bases). Germline lookup yields CDR1 MDHEN and CDR2 SYDVKM. Between the trimmed V and J ends, which lost 11 bases and 6 bases, there was a span of 21 bases. The CDR3 contains 14 residues.

The chain combines TRBV5-1 with TRBJ1-1; 7 nucleotides align to TRBD1. Trimming cost V 3 bases and J 4 bases; bases outside gene matches: 6. This CDR3 contains 14 residues. CDR1 SGHRS and CDR2 YFSETQ come from the germline V gene. CDR3 coding DNA: TGCGCCAGCAGCTCAGGGGGTGGCGGCACTGAAGCTTTCTTT. Translation gives CASSSGGGGTEAFF.

The V gene is TRBV5-1, the J gene TRBJ2-3, with a possible D match to TRBD2 (5 bases). The V and J ends lost 1 base and 0 bases respectively, with 9 bases between them. The CDR3 is made up of 15 amino acids. Germline V gives CDR1 SGHRS, CDR2 YFSETQ. In DNA form, the CDR3 reads TGCGCCAGCAGCTTGATGCGGGCTAGCACAGATACGCAGTATTTT. Translated: CASSLMRASTDTQYF.

This clone has a handful of counts. The rearrangement uses TRBV4-1 and TRBJ2-5; 7 bases match TRBD2. Germline values: CDR1 MGHRA, CDR2 YSYEKL. The CDR3 is 15 amino acids. The trim removed 1 base at V and 2 bases at J, leaving 4 bases unmatched. The CDR3 region has the DNA TGCGCCAGCAGCCAAGCGGGAGGCCTGCAAGAGACCCAGTACTTC. Its protein is CASSQAGGLQETQYF.

The chain recombines TRBV21-1 with TRBJ2-1; no DNA check was done on the table's D call, TRBD2. TRBV21-1 is noted as a pseudogene. This CDR3 region has 18 residues. The CDR3 here is CASSSQGLAGPSYNEQFF. CDR3 in DNA: TGTGCCAGCAGCTCCCAGGGGCTAGCGGGCCCCTCCTACAATGAGCAGTTCTTC.

The CDR3: CSASPRGLNQPQHF. The CDR3, as DNA: TGCAGTGCCAGTCCCAGGGGGCTCAATCAGCCCCAGCATTTT. V gene TRBV20-1 combines with J gene TRBJ1-5; 8 bases align to TRBD1. CDR1 and CDR2 (germline): DFQATT, SNEGSKA (reference sequence). V dropped 6 bases and J dropped 3; count of bases not matched to a gene: 7. CDR3 length: 14 amino acids.

The rearrangement joins TRBV29-1 to TRBJ1-2; D gene unclear. Deletions cut 3 bases from V and 2 bases from J, with 16 bases between. The CDR3 sequence is 15 residues long. Germline CDR1 SQVTM, CDR2 ANQGSEA. CDR3 sequence (DNA): TGCAGCGTTGATGATGGGGAGGGCGGCAACTATGGCTACACCTTC. Amino acids: CSVDDGEGGNYGYTF.

This clone showed up just a few times. The gene calls are TRBV7-8 and TRBJ2-2, with TRBD2 matching over 9 bases. The length of the CDR3 is 16 residues. In germline, CDR1 is SGHVS, CDR2 FQNEAQ. V trimming: 1 base; J trimming: 4 bases; junction bases outside the gene matches: 4. In nucleotides, the CDR3 is TGTGCCAGCAGCTTAGGGACTAGCGAGGCCACCGGGGAGCTGTTTTTT. Translated, it gives CASSLGTSEATGELFF.

The gene calls are TRBV30 and TRBJ1-2; D may be TRBD1 (5 bases). CDR1 GTSNPN and CDR2 SVGIG come from the germline V gene (reference sequence). The CDR3 totals 13 residues. Deletions cut 0 bases from V and 7 bases from J, with 12 bases between. As DNA, the CDR3 is TGTGCCTGGAGTGTTGATGGGGCGCTTGGCTACACCTTC. Its protein product is CAWSVDGALGYTF.